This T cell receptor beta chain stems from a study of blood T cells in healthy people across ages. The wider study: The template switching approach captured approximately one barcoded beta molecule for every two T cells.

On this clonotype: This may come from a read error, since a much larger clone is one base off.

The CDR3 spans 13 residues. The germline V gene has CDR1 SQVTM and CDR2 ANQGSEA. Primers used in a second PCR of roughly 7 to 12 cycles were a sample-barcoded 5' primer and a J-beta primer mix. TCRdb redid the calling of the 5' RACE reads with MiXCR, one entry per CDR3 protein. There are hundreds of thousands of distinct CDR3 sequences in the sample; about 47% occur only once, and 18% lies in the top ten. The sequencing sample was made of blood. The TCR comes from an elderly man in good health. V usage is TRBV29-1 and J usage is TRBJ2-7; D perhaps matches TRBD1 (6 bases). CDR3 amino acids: CSVDTGLSYEQCF. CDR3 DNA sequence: TGCAGCGTTGATACAGGGCTCTCCTACGAGCAGTGCTTC.